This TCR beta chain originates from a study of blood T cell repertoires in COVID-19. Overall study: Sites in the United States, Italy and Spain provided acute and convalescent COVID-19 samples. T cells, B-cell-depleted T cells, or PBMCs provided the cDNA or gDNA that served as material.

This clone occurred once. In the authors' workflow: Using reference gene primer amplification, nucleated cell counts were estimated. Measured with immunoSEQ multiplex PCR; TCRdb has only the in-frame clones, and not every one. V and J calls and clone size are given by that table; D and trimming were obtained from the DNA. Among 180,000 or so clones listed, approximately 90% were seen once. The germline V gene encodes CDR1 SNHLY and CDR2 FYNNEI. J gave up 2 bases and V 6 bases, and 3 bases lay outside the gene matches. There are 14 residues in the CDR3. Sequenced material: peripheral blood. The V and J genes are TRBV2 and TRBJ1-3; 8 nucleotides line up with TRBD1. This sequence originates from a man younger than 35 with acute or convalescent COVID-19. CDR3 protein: CASSKDRAGNTIYF. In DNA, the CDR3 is TGTGCCAGCAGCAAGGACAGGGCTGGAAACACCATATATTTT. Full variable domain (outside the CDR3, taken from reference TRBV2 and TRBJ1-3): EPEVTQTPSHQVTQMGQEVILRCVPISNHLYFYWYRQILGQKVEFLVSFYNNEISEKSEIFDDQFSVERPDGSNFTLKIRSTKLEDSAMYFCASSKDRAGNTIYFGEGSWLTVV.